The 3 T cell receptor beta chains below come from one sample, sequenced in a study of blood T cells in healthy people across ages. Primed by a sample-barcoded 5' primer and a J-beta primer mix, a second PCR proceeded for about 6 to 11 cycles. TCRdb passed the 5' RACE reads through MiXCR, listing each CDR3 protein once. Of 710,000 or so distinct CDR3 sequences in the sample, about a fifth were seen once. The sequenced material came from blood. Source of these receptors: a man between 65 and 80 years old in good health.

The chain uses TRBV24-1 and TRBJ1-2; possibly TRBD1 for D (5 bases). Germline V gives CDR1 KGHDR, CDR2 SFDVKD. V lost 3 bases and J lost 4, with 8 bases in between. The CDR3 extends over 13 amino acids. The CDR3 here is CATSDGDLYGYTF. For the CDR3, the DNA is TGTGCCACCAGTGATGGGGACCTCTATGGCTACACCTTC.

This clonotype was found a few times. The chain couples TRBV5-1 to TRBJ2-1, with D tentatively TRBD1 or TRBD2 (5 bases each). CDR1 and CDR2 from the germline V gene are SGHRS and YFSETQ. V was shortened by 4 bases and J by 15 bases, with 14 bases between the two germline ends. The CDR3 runs 11 residues. CDR3 bases: TGCGCCAGCAGCGTGGGACCCATTCTGTTCTTC. This codes for CASSVGPILFF. The full variable domain, rest sourced from reference TRBV5-1 and TRBJ2-1, is KAGVTQTPRYLIKTRGQQVTLSCSPISGHRSVSWYQQTPGQGLQFLFEYFSETQRNKGNFPGRFSGRQFSNSRSEMNVSTLELGDSALYLCASSVGPILFFGPGTRLTVL.

The genes are TRBV29-1 and TRBJ1-1, with D possibly TRBD1 on 6 matching bases. Trimming shortened V by 1 base and J by 8 bases, and 14 bases separated the two germline ends. This CDR3 has 13 amino acids. The V gene's germline CDR1 is SQVTM and CDR2 ANQGSEA. CDR3 DNA: TGCAGCGTTGAAGCCGGCGGGGGGACAGAAGCTTTCTTT. Residues: CSVEAGGGTEAFF.